Presented here are 18 T cell receptor beta chains from one specimen sequenced in a study of CD8+ T cells in alopecia areata (dated by TCRdb to between 2018 and 2020). The sample's treatment or condition label, decoded: oral pan-JAK inhibitor, 5-10 mg twice daily. Libraries were constructed by the immunoSEQ multiplex PCR assay. RNA was extracted from all samples and reverse transcribed into cDNA as template for TCR sequencing. Imported from immuneACCESS, the table was reduced by TCRdb to in-frame sequences with V and J called. These copies leave out some clones; in studies compared against another copy, an unresolved V gene accounts for under half, and the cause of the remainder is not known. Recorded for this sample are roughly 190,000 clones; more than 55% of them occurred a single time. Clones ranked in the top ten supply under 1.5% of the sample. Sequencing was performed on CD4+ T cells sorted from blood, taken around week 49, from a patient treated with tofacitinib. All receptors come from a human donor with alopecia areata.

CDR3 nucleotide sequence: TGTGCCTGGAGTAACTCCCTCGCGGGGCGGCAGTTCTTC. This gives the protein CAWSNSLAGRQFF. V gene TRBV30 combines with J gene TRBJ2-1; perhaps TRBD2 as D (6 bases). V dropped 2 bases and J dropped 12 bases, with 17 bases sitting between them. From germline, CDR1 is GTSNPN and CDR2 SVGIG (reference sequence). The length of the CDR3 is 13 residues.

The chain carries TRBV30 and TRBJ1-1; 11 bases map to TRBD1. Germline V lookup: CDR1 GTSNPN, CDR2 SVGIG (reference sequence). This CDR3 is 13 amino acids long. The V gene end was trimmed by 8 bases and the J gene end by 5 bases; junction bases not matched to a gene: 7. The CDR3: CAGTGTGGTEAFF. The CDR3 region has the DNA TGTGCCGGAACCGGGACAGGGGGAACTGAAGCTTTCTTT.

The chain has TRBV28 and TRBJ2-7; 9 bases are shared with TRBD1. The CDR3 totals 15 residues. The V segment lost 5 bases and the J segment 3 bases; nucleotides outside the gene matches: 8. CDR1 and CDR2 (germline): MDHEN, SYDVKM. CDR3 nucleotide sequence: TGTGCCAGCAGTCCCGGACAGGGGTTGAACTACGAGCAGTACTTC. This translates into CASSPGQGLNYEQYF.

In its sample, this clone was seen a few times. The CDR3 coding sequence is TGCGCCAGCTCTCGGGGACAGGGTATGGAGACCCAGTACTTC. Amino acids: CASSRGQGMETQYF. This chain uses TRBV5-1 with TRBJ2-5, with 9 nucleotides matching TRBD1. V shed 7 bases and J 5 bases; nucleotides not matched to a gene: 9. The CDR3 has 14 amino acids. Germline V CDR1 and CDR2: SGHRS, YFSETQ.

V usage is TRBV5-1 and J usage is TRBJ2-2, with D possibly matching TRBD1 (6 bases). The CDR3 runs 17 residues. V lost 4 bases to trimming and J lost 0 bases, with 16 bases between them. The germline CDR1 and CDR2 sequences are SGHRS and YFSETQ. This chain's CDR3 is CASSPNMGTTNTGELFF. CDR3 DNA: TGCGCCAGCAGCCCGAATATGGGGACAACGAACACCGGGGAGCTGTTTTTT.

The gene calls are TRBV4-3 and TRBJ2-7, with no clear D. Germline CDR1 is LGHNA and CDR2 is YSLEER. The CDR3 has 13 amino acids. Trimming took off 0 bases at V and 3 bases at J, with 6 bases between the two ends. CDR3 coding DNA: TGCGCCAGCAGCCAAGATCGAGACTACGAGCAGTACTTC. The encoded protein is CASSQDRDYEQYF.

The chain employs TRBV9 and TRBJ2-7; D gene uncertain. Germline V gene lookup returns CDR1 SGDLS and CDR2 YYNGEE. The CDR3 is made up of 13 amino acids. V lost 4 bases to trimming and J lost 4 bases, with 12 bases between them. CDR3 sequence (DNA): TGTGCCAGCAGCCCTGGATTGGAATACGAGCAGTACTTC. Translating it yields CASSPGLEYEQYF.

The CDR3: CASSERGAVSTDTQYF. The CDR3 nucleotides read TGTGCCAGCAGTGAACGAGGCGCGGTGAGCACAGATACGCAGTATTTT. The rearrangement uses TRBV6-1 and TRBJ2-3; no definite D call. Germline-derived CDR1 and CDR2 are MNHNS and SASEGT. The CDR3 is made up of 16 amino acids. The V gene lost 2 bases and the J gene lost 0 bases, with 12 bases spanning the gap.

The rearrangement links TRBV18 to TRBJ1-1; D is possibly TRBD1 (5 bases). The germline gives CDR1 KGHSH, CDR2 LQKENI. The CDR3 is made up of 15 amino acids. With 0 bases removed from V and 2 bases from J, the gap between germline ends came to 10 bases. The CDR3 coding sequence is TGTGCCAGCTCACCACCCCGCGGGGGAAACACTGAAGCTTTCTTT. Amino acids: CASSPPRGGNTEAFF.

This clone appeared once. The rearrangement links TRBV15 to TRBJ1-6; D unresolved. Germline values: CDR1 LNHNV, CDR2 YYDKDF (reference sequence). This CDR3 is built from 13 residues. With 9 bases removed from V and 4 bases from J, the gap between germline ends came to 10 bases. CDR3 in DNA: TGTGCCACTAGACAAGGGTATAATTCACCCCTCCACTTT. Protein sequence: CATRQGYNSPLHF.

The chain employs TRBV10-3 and TRBJ1-2; 7 nucleotides line up with TRBD1. The CDR3 is 13 residues long. In germline, CDR1 is ENHRY, CDR2 SYGVKD. Trimming removed 0 bases from V and 8 bases from J; junction bases left unmatched: 3. CDR3 coding DNA: TGTGCCATCAGTGAGTCGAACAGGGGCGGCTACACCTTC. Its protein product is CAISESNRGGYTF.

The chain uses TRBV18 and TRBJ2-5; D not certain. The CDR3 is 13 amino acids. The V end lost 0 bases, the J end lost 4 bases, and 6 bases lay between the germline ends. Germline-derived CDR1 and CDR2 are KGHSH and LQKENI. This CDR3 is CASSPPTGETQYF. The CDR3 DNA is TGTGCCAGCTCACCACCGACTGGAGAGACCCAGTACTTC.

The chain is built from TRBV30 and TRBJ2-7; no clear D. Germline-derived CDR1 and CDR2 are GTSNPN and SVGIG (reference sequence). Between the trimmed V and J ends, which lost 0 bases and 2 bases, there was a span of 14 bases. The CDR3 runs 15 residues. CDR3 nucleotide sequence: TGTGCCTGGAGTGTAAGGGCTACCGGTACCTACGAGCAGTACTTC. Its translation: CAWSVRATGTYEQYF.

The sample holds a few counts of this clone. V usage is TRBV19 and J usage is TRBJ2-2, with D hard to call. The CDR3 extends over 16 amino acids. The V end was cut by 7 bases, the J end by 0 bases, with 15 bases between. CDR1 and CDR2 from the germline V gene are LNHDA and SQIVND (reference sequence). CDR3 coding DNA: TGTGCCAGTACTAAAAACCGGGCGGCGAACACCGGGGAGCTGTTTTTT. Translation: CASTKNRAANTGELFF.

CDR3 sequence (DNA): TGTGCCAGCAGCCAGGGGTCGAAAGAGACCCAGTACTTC. Amino acid sequence: CASSQGSKETQYF. The gene calls are TRBV7-3 and TRBJ2-5; D perhaps matches TRBD1 (6 bases). The CDR3 has 13 amino acids. Germline loops: CDR1 SGHTA, CDR2 FQGTGA. The ends were cut back, 5 bases at V and 3 bases at J, with 10 bases in the middle. Drawing the rest from reference TRBV7-3 and TRBJ2-5, the complete variable domain is GAGVSQTPSNKVTEKGKYVELRCDPISGHTALYWYRQSLGQGPEFLIYFQGTGAADDSGLPNDRFFAVRPEGSVSTLKIQRTERGDSAVYLCASSQGSKETQYFGPGTRLLVL.

The V and J genes are TRBV29-1 and TRBJ2-1; D may correspond to TRBD1 or TRBD2 (6 bases each). This CDR3 contains 14 residues. Germline values: CDR1 SQVTM, CDR2 ANQGSEA. The V end was cut by 5 bases, the J end by 0 bases, with 11 bases between. CDR3 bases: TGCAGCGTTTTTTCGGGGGCCTCCTACAATGAGCAGTTCTTC. This translates into CSVFSGASYNEQFF.

About this clone: Within the sample, other DNA sequences also encode this same CDR3. This chain uses TRBV5-1 with TRBJ1-2; D unclear. Germline V gene sequence: CDR1 SGHRS, CDR2 YFSETQ. The CDR3 is 13 residues long. The V end was cut by 1 base, the J end by 3 bases, with 7 bases between. In nucleotides, the CDR3 is TGCGCCAGCAGCTTGCGCGGGGACTATGGCTACACCTTC. Its translation is CASSLRGDYGYTF.

V gene TRBV27 combines with J gene TRBJ1-6, with no clear D. Germline assignment: CDR1 MNHEY and CDR2 SMNVEV (reference sequence). V was cut by 5 bases and J by 11 bases, with 16 bases left in between. The CDR3 sequence is 14 residues long. CDR3 DNA: TGTGCCAGCAGTGTAGGGTGGAGCAGGCCACCCCTCCACTTT. Translating it yields CASSVGWSRPPLHF.